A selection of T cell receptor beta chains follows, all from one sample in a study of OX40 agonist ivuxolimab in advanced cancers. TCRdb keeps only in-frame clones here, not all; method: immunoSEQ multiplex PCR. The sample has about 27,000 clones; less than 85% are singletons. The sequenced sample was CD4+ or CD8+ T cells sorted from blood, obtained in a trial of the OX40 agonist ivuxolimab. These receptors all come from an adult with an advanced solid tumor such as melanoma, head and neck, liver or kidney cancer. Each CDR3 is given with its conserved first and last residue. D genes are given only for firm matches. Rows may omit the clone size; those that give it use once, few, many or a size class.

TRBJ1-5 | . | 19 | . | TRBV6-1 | CASSEGIIPSWGANQPQHF | TGTGCCAGCAGTGAAGGCATCATCCCTTCATGGGGGGCGAATCAGCCCCAGCATTTT
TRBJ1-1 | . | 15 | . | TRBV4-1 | CASSSSRDYGTEAFF | TGCGCCAGCAGCTCCAGTCGGGACTACGGGACTGAAGCTTTCTTT
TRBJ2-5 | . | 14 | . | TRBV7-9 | CASSLSGPQETQYF | TGTGCCAGCAGCTTAAGCGGCCCCCAAGAGACCCAGTACTTC
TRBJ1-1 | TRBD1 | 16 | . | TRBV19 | CASSENRGVLGTEAFF | TGTGCCAGTAGTGAAAACAGGGGGGTTTTAGGAACTGAAGCTTTCTTT
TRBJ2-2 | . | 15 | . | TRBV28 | CASSLTPGHPGELFF | TGTGCCAGCAGTTTAACCCCGGGTCATCCCGGGGAGCTGTTTTTT
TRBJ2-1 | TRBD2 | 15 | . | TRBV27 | CASSYIAGTHNEQFF | TGTGCCAGCAGCTATATAGCGGGAACACACAATGAGCAGTTCTTC
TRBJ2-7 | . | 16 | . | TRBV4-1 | CASSQGVETRTYEQYF | TGCGCCAGCAGCCAAGGGGTGGAGACAAGGACCTACGAGCAGTACTTC
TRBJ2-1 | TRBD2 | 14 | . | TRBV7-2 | CARDGREGYNEQFF | TGTGCCAGGGATGGGCGGGAGGGTTACAATGAGCAGTTCTTC
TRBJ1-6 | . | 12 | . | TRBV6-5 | CASSDGESPLHF | TGTGCCAGCAGTGACGGAGAGTCACCCCTCCACTTT
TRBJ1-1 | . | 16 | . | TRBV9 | CASSSGSQGRNTEAFF | TGTGCCAGCAGCTCCGGGAGCCAGGGGAGGAACACTGAAGCTTTCTTT
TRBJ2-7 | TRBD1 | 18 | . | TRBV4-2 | CASSPLGIGDRGFYEQYF | TGTGCCAGCAGCCCCCTCGGGATTGGGGACAGGGGATTCTACGAGCAGTACTTC
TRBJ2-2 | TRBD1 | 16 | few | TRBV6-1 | CASSEFVTGDTGELFF | TGTGCCAGCAGTGAATTTGTGACAGGGGACACCGGGGAGCTGTTTTTT
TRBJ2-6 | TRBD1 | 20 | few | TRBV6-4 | CASSDSTSGQGHSGANVLTF | TGTGCCAGCAGTGACTCGACGTCTGGACAGGGACACTCTGGGGCCAACGTCCTGACTTTC
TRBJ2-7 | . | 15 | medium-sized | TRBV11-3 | CASSLDSGQMYEQYF | TGTGCCAGCAGCTTAGATTCAGGACAGATGTACGAGCAGTACTTC
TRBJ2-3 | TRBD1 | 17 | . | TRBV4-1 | CASSQRSRQGAADTQYF | TGCGCCAGCAGCCAACGTAGTAGGCAGGGGGCCGCCGATACGCAGTATTTT
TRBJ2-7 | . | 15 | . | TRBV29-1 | CSVDRGGVPPYEQYF | TGCAGCGTTGACCGCGGCGGGGTCCCCCCCTACGAGCAGTACTTC
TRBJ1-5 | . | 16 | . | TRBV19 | CASRNRGRESNQPQHF | TGTGCCAGTAGAAACCGGGGGAGGGAGAGCAATCAGCCCCAGCATTTT
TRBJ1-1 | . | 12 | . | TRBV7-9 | CASSPNPVEAFF | TGTGCCAGCAGCCCGAACCCAGTAGAAGCTTTCTTT
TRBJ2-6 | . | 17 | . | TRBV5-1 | CASSPRGPSSGANVLTF | TGCGCCAGCAGCCCGCGGGGACCGAGCTCTGGGGCCAACGTCCTGACTTTC
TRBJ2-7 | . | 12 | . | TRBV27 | CASSLAWGEQYF | TGTGCCAGCAGTTTAGCTTGGGGCGAGCAGTACTTC
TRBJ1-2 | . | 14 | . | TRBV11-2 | CASSILGGGYGYTF | TGTGCCAGCAGTATTCTGGGGGGCGGCTATGGCTACACCTTC
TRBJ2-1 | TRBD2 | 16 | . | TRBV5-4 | CASSPPSGGGGNEQFF | TGTGCCAGCAGCCCCCCTAGCGGGGGGGGCGGCAATGAGCAGTTCTTC
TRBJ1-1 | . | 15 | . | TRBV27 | CASSLSPTANTEAFF | TGTGCCAGCAGCCTAAGCCCAACAGCGAACACTGAAGCTTTCTTT
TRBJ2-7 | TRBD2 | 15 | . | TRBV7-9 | CASSFSGKRDHEQYF | TGTGCCAGCAGCTTTAGCGGGAAGCGGGACCACGAGCAGTACTTC
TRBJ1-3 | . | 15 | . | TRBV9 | CASSPTGNSGNTIYF | TGTGCCAGCAGCCCGACAGGCAACTCTGGAAACACCATATATTTT
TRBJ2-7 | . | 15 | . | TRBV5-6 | CASRALVGSTYEQYF | TGTGCCAGCAGGGCTCTGGTTGGATCGACCTACGAGCAGTACTTC
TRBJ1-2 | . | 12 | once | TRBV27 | CASSGGANGYTF | TGTGCCAGCAGCGGAGGGGCGAATGGCTACACCTTC
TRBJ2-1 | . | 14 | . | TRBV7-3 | CASSPSLGYNEQFF | TGTGCCAGCAGCCCCTCCCTGGGCTACAATGAGCAGTTCTTC
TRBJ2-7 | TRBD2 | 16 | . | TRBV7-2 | CASSPEGLAYTYEQYF | TGTGCCAGCAGCCCAGAGGGACTAGCCTACACCTACGAGCAGTACTTC
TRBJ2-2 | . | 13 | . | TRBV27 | CASSPRGSGELFF | TGTGCCAGCAGTCCGCGCGGTTCAGGGGAGCTGTTTTTT
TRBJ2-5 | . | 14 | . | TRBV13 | CASSATVRGETQYF | TGTGCCAGCAGCGCGACGGTGCGCGGGGAGACCCAGTACTTC